This entry lists 5 T cell receptor beta chains sequenced from one sample in a study of T-cell reconstitution after alpha-beta-depleted transplantation in children. TCRbeta library construction was performed incorporating unique molecular identifiers. One entry per CDR3 protein results from TCRdb running MiXCR on the PCR reads. The table has hundreds of thousands of distinct CDR3 sequences, about 11% seen once. Here the sequenced sample was PBMCs, taken before TCRalphabeta/CD19-depleted stem cell transplant. These receptors came from a child aged 2 to 10 with inherited bone marrow failure, due to receive a stem cell transplant.

This rearrangement joins TRBV28 to TRBJ1-5; D gene ambiguous. Germline V gene sequence: CDR1 MDHEN, CDR2 SYDVKM. The ends were cut back, 5 bases at V and 5 bases at J, with 7 bases in the middle. This CDR3 contains 12 residues. CDR3 region: CASSLLYQPQHF. The CDR3 region has the DNA TGTGCCAGCAGTCTATTATATCAGCCCCAGCATTTT.

The chain couples TRBV14 to TRBJ2-1; D remains unclear. The V end lost 1 base, the J end lost 0 bases, and 13 bases lay between the germline ends. Per germline, CDR1 SGHDN and CDR2 FVKESK. This CDR3 contains 17 residues. CDR3 region: CASSQGPGPDSYNEQFF. The DNA for the CDR3 is TGTGCCAGCAGCCAAGGTCCCGGGCCGGACTCCTACAATGAGCAGTTCTTC. The full variable domain, with the rest looked up from reference TRBV14 and TRBJ2-1, is EAGVTQFPSHSVIEKGQTVTLRCDPISGHDNLYWYRRVMGKEIKFLLHFVKESKQDESGMPNNRFLAERTGGTYSTLKVQPAELEDSGVYFCASSQGPGPDSYNEQFFGPGTRLTVL.

At least ten counts were recorded for this clonotype. The CDR3 loop is CASSQVFGGSNQPQHF. The CDR3 DNA follows: TGCGCCAGCAGCCAAGTCTTCGGGGGTAGCAATCAGCCCCAGCATTTT. The chain employs TRBV4-3 and TRBJ1-5; possible D gene TRBD1, 5 bases. Germline V gene lookup returns CDR1 LGHNA and CDR2 YSLEER. This CDR3 is built from 16 residues. V lost 1 base, J lost 0 bases, and 10 bases lay in between.

There are many counts of this clonotype. The chain joins TRBV7-2 to TRBJ2-7; TRBD1 matches 7 bases. The V gene's germline CDR1 is SGHTA and CDR2 FQGNSA. V gave up 1 base and J gave up 4 bases; unmatched junction bases: 4. The CDR3 contains 14 residues. The CDR3 here is CASSLDRGPYEQYF. The CDR3 DNA reads TGTGCCAGCAGCTTAGACAGGGGCCCTTACGAGCAGTACTTC.

The gene calls are TRBV28 and TRBJ1-2; weak D call: TRBD1 (5 bases). Germline loops: CDR1 MDHEN, CDR2 SYDVKM. Between the trimmed V and J ends, which lost 5 bases and 4 bases, there was a span of 14 bases. The CDR3 has 14 amino acids. The chain's CDR3 is CASSRMGGGYGYTF. The CDR3 region has the DNA TGTGCCAGCAGTCGGATGGGGGGTGGCTATGGCTACACCTTC.